This T cell receptor beta chain was sequenced for a study of T-cell memory formation after mild COVID-19. Study-level information: Largely, TCR clusters stayed within a single donor.

This clonotype was seen a handful of times. What it recognizes is unknown. This CDR3 has 13 residues. Germline CDR1 and CDR2: SGHRS and YFSETQ. Trimming shortened V by 1 base and J by 2 bases, and 7 bases separated the two germline ends. General study points: Largely, contracting CD4+ clones fell within CM and EM, and contracting CD8+ clones within EMRA.

TCRdb re-called the 5' RACE reads with MiXCR, one entry per CDR3 protein. Here the sample spans roughly 110,000 distinct CDR3 sequences, around 12% being singletons. The material sequenced was PBMCs or a T cell subset sorted from them (not recorded which). The receptor comes from an adult woman who had mild COVID-19 (a few samples of this study predate the infection). Cell type and time point are not known. The rearrangement uses TRBV5-1 and TRBJ2-7; D is ambiguous. The CDR3 DNA sequence: TGCGCCAGCAGCTTGACCGTCACCTACGAGCAGTACTTC. Translated: CASSLTVTYEQYF.